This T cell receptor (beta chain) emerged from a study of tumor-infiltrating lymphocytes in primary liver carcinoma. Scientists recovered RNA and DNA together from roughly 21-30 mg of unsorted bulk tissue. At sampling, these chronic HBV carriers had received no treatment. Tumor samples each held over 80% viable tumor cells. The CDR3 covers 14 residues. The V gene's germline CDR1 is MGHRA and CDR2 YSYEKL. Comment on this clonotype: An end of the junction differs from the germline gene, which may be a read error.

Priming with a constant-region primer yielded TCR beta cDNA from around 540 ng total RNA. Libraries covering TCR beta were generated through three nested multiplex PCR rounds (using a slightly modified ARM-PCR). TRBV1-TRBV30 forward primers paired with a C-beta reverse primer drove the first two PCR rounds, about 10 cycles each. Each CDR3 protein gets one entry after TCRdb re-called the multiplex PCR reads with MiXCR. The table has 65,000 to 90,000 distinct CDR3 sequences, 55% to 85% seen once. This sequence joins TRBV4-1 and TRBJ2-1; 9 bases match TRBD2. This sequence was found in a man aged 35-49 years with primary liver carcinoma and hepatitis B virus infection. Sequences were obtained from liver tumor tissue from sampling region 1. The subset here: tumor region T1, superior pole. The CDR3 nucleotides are TGCGCCAGCGGCCAGGCGGGAGGGTACAATGAGAGGTTCTTC. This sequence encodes CASGQAGGYNERFF.